Presented here are 18 T cell receptor beta chains from one specimen sequenced in a study of CD8 T cells in Susac syndrome. Random hexamers primed reverse transcription of 0.5 to 1 ug RNA. Using its own MiXCR run on the immunoSEQ multiplex PCR reads, TCRdb lists one record per CDR3 protein. Of 150,000 or so distinct CDR3 sequences listed, 85% to 95% were seen once; the top ten hold roughly 0.16%. Sequencing was carried out using CD4+ T cells from PBMCs. Receptor source: a human donor with Susac syndrome.

J is TRBJ2-3 and V is TRBV4-2; 10 nucleotides match TRBD2. Trimming removed 6 bases from V and 9 bases from J; junction bases left unmatched: 9. CDR1 and CDR2 (germline): LGHNA, YNFKEQ. CDR3 length: 14 amino acids. The DNA for the CDR3 is TGTGCCAGCAGACTAGCGGGACCCTCGGTCACGCAGTATTTT. Translation: CASRLAGPSVTQYF.

The rearrangement links TRBV19 to TRBJ2-5; no reliable D call. The V gene lost 5 bases and the J gene lost 5 bases, with 12 bases spanning the gap. CDR1 LNHDA and CDR2 SQIVND come from the germline V gene (reference sequence). The CDR3 has 13 residues. The CDR3 nucleotides read TGTGCCAGTAGTCGTGGGAATTATGAGACCCAGTACTTC. It is translated as CASSRGNYETQYF.

The genes are TRBV12-3 or TRBV12-4 and TRBJ2-4; D call uncertain. Trimming took off 6 bases at V and 9 bases at J, with 18 bases between the two ends. The CDR3 has 14 amino acids. CDR3 bases: TGTGCCAGCAGCCCGATGATGCGAAAAGGCATTCAGTACTTC. The encoded protein is CASSPMMRKGIQYF.

V is TRBV7-9 and J is TRBJ2-1, with unresolved D. The CDR3 loop spans 17 amino acids. V shed 2 bases and J shed 0 bases, with 14 bases lying between them. The germline V gene has CDR1 SEHNR and CDR2 FQNEAQ (reference sequence). As DNA, the CDR3 is TGTGCCAGCAGCTTAAGGGTCAGCGAGAGCTCCTACAATGAGCAGTTCTTC. It yields the protein CASSLRVSESSYNEQFF.

The V gene is TRBV20-1, the J gene TRBJ2-7; D is uncertain. Trimming pared 7 bases from V and 1 base from J, leaving 5 bases between. This CDR3 spans 10 amino acids. Germline lookup yields CDR1 DFQATT and CDR2 SNEGSKA (reference sequence). In DNA, the CDR3 is TGCAGTGTCAGGTCCTACGAGCAGTACTTC. This encodes CSVRSYEQYF.

The gene calls are TRBV6-5 and TRBJ1-6; no reliable D call. CDR1 and CDR2 (germline): MNHEY, SVGAGI. The V gene lost 0 bases and the J gene lost 5 bases, with 14 bases spanning the gap. This CDR3 spans 17 amino acids. CDR3 bases: TGTGCCAGCAGTTACTCGAGTGGTGCAGTACATAATTCACCCCTCCACTTT. This translates into CASSYSSGAVHNSPLHF.

The V and J genes are TRBV29-1 and TRBJ2-3; D unclear. The V gene lost 4 bases and the J gene lost 2 bases, with 13 bases spanning the gap. CDR3 length: 14 amino acids. Germline assignment: CDR1 SQVTM and CDR2 ANQGSEA. The CDR3 region has the DNA TGCAGCGTTGGGCAGAGACCCTTCACAGATACGCAGTATTTT. Protein: CSVGQRPFTDTQYF.

The chain carries TRBV12-3 or TRBV12-4 and TRBJ2-7, with no clear D. The CDR3 is 14 residues long. With 3 bases removed from V and 6 bases from J, the gap between germline ends came to 15 bases. In nucleotides, the CDR3 is TGTGCCAGCAGTTTCCGTGACCAGGCACGCGAGCAGTACTTC. Translation gives CASSFRDQAREQYF.

A single count supports this clonotype. J is TRBJ2-3 and V is TRBV24-1, with 7 bases identical to TRBD1. V shed 4 bases, J shed 1 base, and the junction held 7 bases outside the gene matches. Per germline, CDR1 KGHDR and CDR2 SFDVKD. This CDR3 comprises 16 residues. CDR3 nucleotides: TGTGCCACCAGTGAGAGAAGGGGGCGCGGCACAGATACGCAGTATTTT. Protein sequence: CATSERRGRGTDTQYF.

DNA for the CDR3: TGTGCCAGCAGGGATACCCCCGCCAAAAACATTCAGTACTTC. Its protein product is CASRDTPAKNIQYF. V usage is TRBV19 and J usage is TRBJ2-4; maybe TRBD1 (5 bases). With 9 bases removed from V and 1 base from J, the gap between germline ends came to 13 bases. Germline CDR1 LNHDA, CDR2 SQIVND (reference sequence). The CDR3 is made up of 14 amino acids.

The chain has TRBV7-3 and TRBJ2-1, with D perhaps TRBD2 (5 bases). CDR1 is SGHTA and CDR2 is FQGTGA in the germline V gene. This CDR3 comprises 12 residues. The V end lost 2 bases, the J end lost 12 bases, and 11 bases lay between the germline ends. The CDR3: CASSLPGGGQFF. CDR3 bases: TGTGCCAGCAGCTTACCCGGAGGCGGGCAGTTCTTC.

The chain recombines TRBV7-2 with TRBJ2-3, with a weak D call TRBD2 (6 bases). V lost 5 bases to trimming and J lost 2 bases, with 8 bases between them. The CDR3 sequence is 13 residues long. Germline assignment: CDR1 SGHTA and CDR2 FQGNSA. The CDR3 here is CASSLDYTDTQYF. As DNA, the CDR3 is TGTGCCAGCAGCCTGGACTACACAGATACGCAGTATTTT. Full variable domain (remainder filled in from reference TRBV7-2 and TRBJ2-3): GAGVSQSPSNKVTEKGKDVELRCDPISGHTALYWYRQSLGQGLEFLIYFQGNSAPDKSGLPSDRFSAERTGGSVSTLTIQRTQQEDSAVYLCASSLDYTDTQYFGPGTRLTVL.

This chain links TRBV1 with TRBJ2-4. TRBV1 is termed a pseudogene. The CDR3 is 13 residues long. The CDR3 sequence is CTSSQGAKNIQYF. In DNA, the CDR3 is TGCACCAGCAGCCAGGGGGCCAAAAACATTCAGTACTTC.

In its sample, this clonotype was seen once. The chain joins TRBV7-9 to TRBJ2-7, with 9 nucleotides matching TRBD1. This CDR3 spans 13 amino acids. V was pared by 8 bases and J by 0 bases, with 2 bases of the junction left unmatched. Germline CDR1 is SEHNR and CDR2 is FQNEAQ (reference sequence). This CDR3 is CASGQGSSYEQYF. The CDR3 DNA is TGTGCCAGCGGACAGGGGAGCTCCTACGAGCAGTACTTC. Looking up the rest from reference TRBV7-9 and TRBJ2-7 gives the full variable domain: DTGVSQNPRHKITKRGQNVTFRCDPISEHNRLYWYRQTLGQGPEFLTYFQNEAQLEKSRLLSDRFSAERPKGSFSTLEIQRTEQGDSAMYLCASGQGSSYEQYFGPGTRLTVT.

This sequence joins TRBV20-1 and TRBJ1-5; 8 bases align to TRBD1. CDR3 length equals 15 residues. The germline gives CDR1 DFQATT, CDR2 SNEGSKA (reference sequence). The V and J ends lost 0 bases and 4 bases, in that order; junction bases with no gene match: 5. This chain's CDR3 is CSARDDRGRNQPQHF. CDR3 DNA: TGCAGTGCTAGAGATGACAGGGGACGAAATCAGCCCCAGCATTTT.

The chain uses TRBV20-1 and TRBJ1-2; TRBD1 might be the D (6 bases). CDR1 is DFQATT and CDR2 is SNEGSKA in the germline V gene (reference sequence). This CDR3 spans 14 amino acids. Trimming shortened V by 4 bases and J by 0 bases, and 12 bases separated the two germline ends. The CDR3 bases are TGCAGTGCTATTAGACAGGCCACTAACTATGGCTACACCTTC. Encoded protein: CSAIRQATNYGYTF.

The chain uses TRBV4-1 and TRBJ2-7; D call uncertain. Germline CDR1 is MGHRA and CDR2 is YSYEKL. Trimming took off 0 bases at V and 7 bases at J, with 7 bases between the two ends. CDR3 length equals 12 residues. The CDR3 loop reads CASSQEVGEQYF. The CDR3 DNA follows: TGCGCCAGCAGCCAAGAGGTGGGAGAGCAGTACTTC.

The rearrangement joins TRBV2 to TRBJ1-6; D not certain. This CDR3 comprises 13 residues. Trimming left V 4 bases short and J 7 bases short, with 8 bases between. The germline gives CDR1 SNHLY, CDR2 FYNNEI. CDR3 bases: TGTGCCAGCAGTGTGTCGTCAAATTCACCCCTCCACTTT. It yields the protein CASSVSSNSPLHF. Full variable domain (missing parts from reference TRBV2 and TRBJ1-6): EPEVTQTPSHQVTQMGQEVILRCVPISNHLYFYWYRQILGQKVEFLVSFYNNEISEKSEIFDDQFSVERPDGSNFTLKIRSTKLEDSAMYFCASSVSSNSPLHFGNGTRLTVT.